Described below is a single T cell receptor (beta chain) sequence and its context. Produced via immunoSEQ multiplex PCR; TCRdb's table is partial and in-frame only. The sample contains about 76,000 clones, about four fifths of which appear only once. These data are taken from a study of T cells in localized non-small cell lung cancer. Here the sequenced sample was peripheral blood, taken before any cancer treatment. This clonotype originated in a female donor older than 55 with stage I lung adenocarcinoma.

The CDR3 loop reads CASSLSGGAYEQYF. CDR3 bases: TGTGCCAGCTCACTAAGCGGGGGGGCCTACGAGCAGTACTTC. The chain employs TRBV18 and TRBJ2-7; TRBD2 matches 10 bases. The CDR3 runs 14 residues. The V segment lost 4 bases and the J segment 2 bases; nucleotides outside the gene matches: 2. From germline, CDR1 is KGHSH and CDR2 LQKENI.